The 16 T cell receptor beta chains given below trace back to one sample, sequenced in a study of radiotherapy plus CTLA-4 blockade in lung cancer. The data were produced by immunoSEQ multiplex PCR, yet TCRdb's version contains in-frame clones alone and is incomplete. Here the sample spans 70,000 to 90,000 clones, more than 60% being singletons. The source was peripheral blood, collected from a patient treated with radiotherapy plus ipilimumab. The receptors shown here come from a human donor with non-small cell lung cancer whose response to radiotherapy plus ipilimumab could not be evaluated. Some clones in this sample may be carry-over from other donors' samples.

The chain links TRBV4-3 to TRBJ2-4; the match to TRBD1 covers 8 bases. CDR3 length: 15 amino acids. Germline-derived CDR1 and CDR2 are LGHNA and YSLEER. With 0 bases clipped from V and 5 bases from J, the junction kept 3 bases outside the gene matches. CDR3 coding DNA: TGCGCCAGCAGCCAAGATTGGGGACAGGAAAACATTCAGTACTTC. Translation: CASSQDWGQENIQYF.

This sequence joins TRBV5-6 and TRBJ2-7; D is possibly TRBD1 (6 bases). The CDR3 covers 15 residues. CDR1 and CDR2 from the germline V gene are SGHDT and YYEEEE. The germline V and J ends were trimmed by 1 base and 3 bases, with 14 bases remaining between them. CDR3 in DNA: TGTGCCAGCAGCTTGCCCAAAACAGGGTACTACGAGCAGTACTTC. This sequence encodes CASSLPKTGYYEQYF.

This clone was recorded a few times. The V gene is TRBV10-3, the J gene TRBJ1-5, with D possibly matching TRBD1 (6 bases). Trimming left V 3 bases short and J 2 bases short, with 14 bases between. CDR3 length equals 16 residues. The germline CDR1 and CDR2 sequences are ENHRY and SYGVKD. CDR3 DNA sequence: TGTGCCATCAGTGAAGGGGGACACATAGGCAATCAGCCCCAGCATTTT. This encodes CAISEGGHIGNQPQHF.

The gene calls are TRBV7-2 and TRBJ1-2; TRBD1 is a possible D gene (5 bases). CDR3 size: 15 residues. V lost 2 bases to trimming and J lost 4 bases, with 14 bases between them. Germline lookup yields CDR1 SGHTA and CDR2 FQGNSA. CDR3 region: CASSLSGEVGYGYTF. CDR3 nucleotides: TGTGCCAGCAGCTTATCGGGGGAGGTCGGCTATGGCTACACCTTC.

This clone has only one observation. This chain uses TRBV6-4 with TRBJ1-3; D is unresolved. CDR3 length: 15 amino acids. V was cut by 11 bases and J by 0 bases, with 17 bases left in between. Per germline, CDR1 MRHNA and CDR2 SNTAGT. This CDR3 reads CASKGGHPSGNTIYF. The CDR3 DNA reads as TGTGCCTCTAAAGGTGGGCACCCCTCTGGAAACACCATATATTTT.

CDR3 nucleotides: TGCAGTGCTGACTCGGGGGACCAGTACTTC. It specifies CSADSGDQYF. This chain links TRBV20-1 with TRBJ2-5; maybe TRBD2 (6 bases). The V end lost 5 bases, the J end lost 10 bases, and 11 bases lay between the germline ends. This CDR3 has 10 residues. Germline CDR1 reads DFQATT; CDR2 reads SNEGSKA (reference sequence).

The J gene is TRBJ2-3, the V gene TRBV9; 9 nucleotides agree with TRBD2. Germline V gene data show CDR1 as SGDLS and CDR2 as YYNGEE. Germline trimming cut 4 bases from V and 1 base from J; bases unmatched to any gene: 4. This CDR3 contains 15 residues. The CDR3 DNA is TGTGCCAGCAGCAGAAGCGGGGGGCGCACAGATACGCAGTATTTT. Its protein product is CASSRSGGRTDTQYF.

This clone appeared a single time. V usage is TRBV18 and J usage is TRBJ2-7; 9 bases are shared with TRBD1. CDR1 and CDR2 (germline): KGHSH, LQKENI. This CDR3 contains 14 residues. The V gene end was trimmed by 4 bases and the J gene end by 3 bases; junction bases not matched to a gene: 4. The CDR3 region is CASSQTGGSYEQYF. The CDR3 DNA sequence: TGTGCCAGCTCACAGACAGGGGGAAGCTACGAGCAGTACTTC.

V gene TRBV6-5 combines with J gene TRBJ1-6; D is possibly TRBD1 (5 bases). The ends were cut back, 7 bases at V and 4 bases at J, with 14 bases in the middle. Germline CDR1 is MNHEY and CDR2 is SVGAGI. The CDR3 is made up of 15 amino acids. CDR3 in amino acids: CASKSGAGYNSPLHF. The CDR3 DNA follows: TGTGCCAGCAAGAGCGGGGCCGGGTATAATTCACCCCTCCACTTT.

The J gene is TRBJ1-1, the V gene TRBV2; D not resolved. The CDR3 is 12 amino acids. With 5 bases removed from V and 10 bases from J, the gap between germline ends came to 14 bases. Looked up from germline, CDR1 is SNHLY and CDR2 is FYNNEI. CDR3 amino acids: CASSPTAAGAFF. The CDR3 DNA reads TGTGCCAGCAGTCCCACAGCGGCGGGAGCTTTCTTT. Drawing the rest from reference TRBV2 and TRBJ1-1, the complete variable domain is EPEVTQTPSHQVTQMGQEVILRCVPISNHLYFYWYRQILGQKVEFLVSFYNNEISEKSEIFDDQFSVERPDGSNFTLKIRSTKLEDSAMYFCASSPTAAGAFFGQGTRLTVV.

The chain's CDR3 is CAWSVQGKSGYTF. CDR3 DNA sequence: TGTGCCTGGAGTGTGCAGGGAAAGTCTGGCTACACCTTC. The rearrangement links TRBV30 to TRBJ1-2; D perhaps matches TRBD1 (5 bases). Trimming removed 0 bases from V and 7 bases from J, with 12 bases in between. Germline V gives CDR1 GTSNPN, CDR2 SVGIG (reference sequence). The CDR3 extends over 13 amino acids.

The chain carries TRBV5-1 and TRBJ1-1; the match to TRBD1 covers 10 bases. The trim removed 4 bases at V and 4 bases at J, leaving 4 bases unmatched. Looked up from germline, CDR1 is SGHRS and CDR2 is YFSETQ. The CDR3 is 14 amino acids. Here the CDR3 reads CASSERTGGTEAFF. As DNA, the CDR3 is TGCGCCAGCAGCGAAAGGACAGGGGGCACTGAAGCTTTCTTT.

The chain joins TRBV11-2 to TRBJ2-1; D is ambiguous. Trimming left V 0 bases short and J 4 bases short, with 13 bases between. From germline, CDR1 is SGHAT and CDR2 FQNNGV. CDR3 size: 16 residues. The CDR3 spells CASSLDLATSYNEQFF. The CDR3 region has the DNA TGTGCCAGCAGCTTAGATCTGGCCACCTCATACAATGAGCAGTTCTTC.

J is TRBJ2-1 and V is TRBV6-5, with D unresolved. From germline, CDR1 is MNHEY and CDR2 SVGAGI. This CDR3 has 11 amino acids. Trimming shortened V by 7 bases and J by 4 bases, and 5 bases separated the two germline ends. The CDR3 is CASKTYNEQFF. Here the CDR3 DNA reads TGTGCCAGCAAGACATACAATGAGCAGTTCTTC.

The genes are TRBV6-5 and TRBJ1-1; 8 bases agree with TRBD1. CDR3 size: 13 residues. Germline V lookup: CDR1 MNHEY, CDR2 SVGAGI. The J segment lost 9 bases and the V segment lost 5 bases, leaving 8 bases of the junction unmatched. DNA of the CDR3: TGTGCCAGCAGTCTAGACCGGACAGGGCAAGCTTTCTTT. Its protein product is CASSLDRTGQAFF.

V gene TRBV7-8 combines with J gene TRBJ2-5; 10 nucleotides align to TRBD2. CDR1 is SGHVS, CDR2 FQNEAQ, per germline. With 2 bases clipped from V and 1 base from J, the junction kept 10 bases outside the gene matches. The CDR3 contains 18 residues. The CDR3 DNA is TGTGCCAGCAGCTTATTTGGAATAGCGGGGGGACCCCAAGAGACCCAGTACTTC. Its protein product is CASSLFGIAGGPQETQYF.